This T cell receptor (beta chain) originates from a study of shared clonotypes between healthy human individuals. The study, taken as a whole, reports: Investigators collected only blood, and repertoires in tissues likely differ. Clonotype sharing among donors likely depends on sequencing depth.

The repertoire was sequenced with immunoSEQ multiplex PCR; TCRdb's copy has only in-frame clones and lacks some. The table includes some 450,000 clones, around 77% detected once. Concerning this clone itself: Its matching antigen is unknown.

CDR1 is SNHLY and CDR2 is FYNNEI in the germline V gene. Unmatched junction bases numbered 10, after V lost 5 bases and J lost 5 bases. The CDR3 is 15 residues long. This TCR was sampled from a middle-aged woman in good health. Some clones in this sample may be carry-over from other donors' samples. The chain recombines TRBV2 with TRBJ1-1, with TRBD1 matching 8 bases. The sample comprised PBMCs. CDR3 coding DNA: TGTGCCAGCAGTTTAGACAGGGGTGCCGGGACTGAAGCTTTCTTT. Encoded protein: CASSLDRGAGTEAFF.